This TCR beta chain was found in a study of a mutant IDH1 vaccine in newly diagnosed glioma. Study-wide context: Eight vaccinations reached patients in weeks 1, 3, 5, 7, 11, 15, 19 and 23. Earlier treatment was radiotherapy, temozolomide, or both, with most getting both. Among treated patients, about 62% were male and 37.5% female, and mean age was approximately 40 years.

With regard to this clone: What it binds is unknown.

TCRdb keeps only in-frame clones here, not all; method: immunoSEQ multiplex PCR. The data contain over 20,000 clones, around three quarters of them singletons. V lost 11 bases, J lost 2 bases, and 12 bases lay in between. CDR3 length equals 12 residues. Germline CDR1 is SNHLY and CDR2 is FYNNEI. Sample time point: week 11, during vaccination. In the vaccine, a single dose held 300 ug of the mutant IDH1 20-mer peptide, along with topical imiquimod. V is TRBV2 and J is TRBJ1-2, with D tentatively TRBD1 (5 bases). This sample comprised PBMCs, obtained from a glioma patient whose treatment included an IDH1 peptide vaccine. The receptor was isolated from a man aged 35-49 years with glioma. Here the CDR3 reads CASKGPNYGYTF. The CDR3 DNA reads TGTGCCTCAAAGGGGCCGAACTATGGCTACACCTTC.